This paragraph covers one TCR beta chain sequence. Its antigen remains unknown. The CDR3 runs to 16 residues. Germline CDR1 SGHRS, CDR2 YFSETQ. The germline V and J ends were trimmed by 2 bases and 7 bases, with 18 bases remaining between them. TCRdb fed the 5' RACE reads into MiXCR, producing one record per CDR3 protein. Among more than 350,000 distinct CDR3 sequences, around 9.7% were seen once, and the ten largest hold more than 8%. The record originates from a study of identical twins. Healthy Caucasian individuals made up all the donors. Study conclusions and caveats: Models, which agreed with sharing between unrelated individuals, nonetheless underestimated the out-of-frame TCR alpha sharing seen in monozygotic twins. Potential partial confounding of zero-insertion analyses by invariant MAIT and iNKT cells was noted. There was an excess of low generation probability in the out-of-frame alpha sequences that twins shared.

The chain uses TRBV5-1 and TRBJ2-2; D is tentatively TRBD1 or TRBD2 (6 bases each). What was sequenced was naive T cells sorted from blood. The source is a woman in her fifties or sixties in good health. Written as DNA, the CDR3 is TGCGCCAGCAGCTTTACACAGGGAGGTTTCAACGGGGAGCTGTTTTTT. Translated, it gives CASSFTQGGFNGELFF. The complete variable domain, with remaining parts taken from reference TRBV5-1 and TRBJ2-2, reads KAGVTQTPRYLIKTRGQQVTLSCSPISGHRSVSWYQQTPGQGLQFLFEYFSETQRNKGNFPGRFSGRQFSNSRSEMNVSTLELGDSALYLCASSFTQGGFNGELFFGEGSRLTVL.